This T cell receptor beta chain was identified during a study of STAT3 mutations in large granular lymphocyte leukemia. General study points: In several patients, dominant TCR clone burden exceeded STAT3 mutant burden. Every T-cell large granular lymphocyte leukemia patient had at least one immunodominant TCR beta clonotype.

This CDR3 has 14 residues. V lost 5 bases and J 12 bases, leaving 17 bases between the germline ends. Germline V gene sequence: CDR1 SGHAT, CDR2 FQNNGV. Each sample's TCRbeta library yielded on average around 42,000 productive templates. Clones were read by immunoSEQ multiplex PCR, and TCRdb kept only the in-frame ones, dropping some. The table shows about 24,000 clones, with less than 95% occurring only once. Comment on this clone: What it binds is unknown.

The V gene is TRBV11-2, the J gene TRBJ1-6, with D possibly being TRBD1 (5 bases). This clonotype was sampled from a middle-aged man with T-cell large granular lymphocyte leukemia. Some clones in this sample may be carry-over from other donors' samples. The sequenced sample consisted of peripheral blood mononuclear cells. Written as DNA, the CDR3 is TGTGCCAGCAGCGCCAGACAGTCCCCCGAACCCCTCCACTTT. Residues: CASSARQSPEPLHF.